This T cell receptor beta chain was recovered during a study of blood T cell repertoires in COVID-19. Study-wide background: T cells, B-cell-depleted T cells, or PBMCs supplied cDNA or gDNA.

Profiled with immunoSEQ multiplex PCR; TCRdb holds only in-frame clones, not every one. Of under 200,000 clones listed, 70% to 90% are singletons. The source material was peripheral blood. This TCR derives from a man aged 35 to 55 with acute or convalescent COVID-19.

In DNA, the CDR3 is TGTGCCAGCAGCGTAGAACAGGATCCCACCTACGAGCAGTACTTC. Encoded protein: CASSVEQDPTYEQYF. V gene TRBV9 combines with J gene TRBJ2-7, with D perhaps matching TRBD1 (5 bases). In germline, CDR1 is SGDLS, CDR2 YYNGEE. This CDR3 has 15 amino acids. V was clipped by 0 bases and J by 2 bases, with 12 bases between them.